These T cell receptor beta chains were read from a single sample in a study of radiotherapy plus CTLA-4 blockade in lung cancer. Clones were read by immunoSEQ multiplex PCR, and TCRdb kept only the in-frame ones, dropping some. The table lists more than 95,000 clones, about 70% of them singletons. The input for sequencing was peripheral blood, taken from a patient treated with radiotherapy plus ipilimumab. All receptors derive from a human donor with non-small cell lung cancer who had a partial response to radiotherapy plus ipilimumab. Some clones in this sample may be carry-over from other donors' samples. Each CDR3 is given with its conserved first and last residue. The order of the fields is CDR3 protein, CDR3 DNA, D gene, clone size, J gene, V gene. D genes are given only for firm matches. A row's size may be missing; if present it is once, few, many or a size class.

cdr3_aa: CASSMPRESTDTQYF
cdr3_nt: TGTGCCAGCAGCATGCCCAGGGAAAGCACAGATACGCAGTATTTT
d_call: NA
clone_size: NA
j_call: TRBJ2-3
v_call: TRBV11-2

cdr3_aa: CASRPRTAGNTIYF
cdr3_nt: TGTGCCAGCAGACCCCGGACAGCAGGAAACACCATATATTTT
d_call: NA
clone_size: NA
j_call: TRBJ1-3
v_call: TRBV5-8

cdr3_aa: CASSLGGWFTDTQYF
cdr3_nt: TGTGCCAGCAGCTTAGGCGGATGGTTCACAGATACGCAGTATTTT
d_call: NA
clone_size: NA
j_call: TRBJ2-3
v_call: TRBV11-2

cdr3_aa: CASSPPGGVDTQYF
cdr3_nt: TGTGCCAGCAGCCCCCCAGGGGGCGTAGATACGCAGTATTTT
d_call: TRBD1
clone_size: few
j_call: TRBJ2-3
v_call: TRBV13

cdr3_aa: CASSRGQGYYEQYF
cdr3_nt: TGTGCCAGCAGCCGGGGACAGGGATATTACGAGCAGTACTTC
d_call: TRBD1
clone_size: NA
j_call: TRBJ2-7
v_call: TRBV11-2

cdr3_aa: CASSLQAGTETQYF
cdr3_nt: TGCGCCAGCAGCTTGCAAGCGGGGACGGAGACCCAGTACTTC
d_call: TRBD2
clone_size: NA
j_call: TRBJ2-5
v_call: TRBV5-1

cdr3_aa: CSVAYGGVTEAFF
cdr3_nt: TGCAGCGTTGCTTACGGAGGGGTGACTGAAGCTTTCTTT
d_call: NA
clone_size: NA
j_call: TRBJ1-1
v_call: TRBV29-1

cdr3_aa: CASSQTGSIAKNIQYF
cdr3_nt: TGTGCCAGCAGTCAAACAGGCTCCATAGCCAAAAACATTCAGTACTTC
d_call: NA
clone_size: NA
j_call: TRBJ2-4
v_call: TRBV28

cdr3_aa: CASSHHQGNEQFF
cdr3_nt: TGTGCCAGCAGCCACCACCAGGGCAATGAGCAGTTCTTC
d_call: NA
clone_size: NA
j_call: TRBJ2-1
v_call: TRBV14

cdr3_aa: CASSLERGTDTQYF
cdr3_nt: TGCGCCAGCAGCTTGGAGCGGGGCACAGATACGCAGTATTTT
d_call: NA
clone_size: few
j_call: TRBJ2-3
v_call: TRBV5-1

cdr3_aa: CASSLPGGRQGTEAFF
cdr3_nt: TGCGCCAGCAGCCTCCCCGGGGGTCGACAGGGTACTGAAGCTTTCTTT
d_call: TRBD1
clone_size: once
j_call: TRBJ1-1
v_call: TRBV4-1

cdr3_aa: CASSLLSSGSETQYF
cdr3_nt: TGTGCCAGCAGTCTCCTCTCTTCCGGGAGTGAGACCCAGTACTTC
d_call: NA
clone_size: NA
j_call: TRBJ2-5
v_call: TRBV28

cdr3_aa: CASSLDPRPNTGELFF
cdr3_nt: TGTGCCAGCAGCTTGGATCCGAGGCCGAACACCGGGGAGCTGTTTTTT
d_call: NA
clone_size: once
j_call: TRBJ2-2
v_call: TRBV5-4

cdr3_aa: CASSRRGGDEKLFF
cdr3_nt: TGTGCCAGTAGTCGGAGGGGGGGTGATGAAAAACTGTTTTTT
d_call: NA
clone_size: NA
j_call: TRBJ1-4
v_call: TRBV19

cdr3_aa: CASSSRLAGGYETQYF
cdr3_nt: TGTGCCAGCAGCTCAAGACTAGCGGGGGGTTACGAGACCCAGTACTTC
d_call: TRBD2
clone_size: NA
j_call: TRBJ2-5
v_call: TRBV7-8

cdr3_aa: CASSPDRGQGGYTF
cdr3_nt: TGCGCCAGCAGCCCTGACAGGGGGCAGGGTGGCTACACCTTC
d_call: TRBD1
clone_size: NA
j_call: TRBJ1-2
v_call: TRBV5-1

cdr3_aa: CASSLRLVGQGLNTEAFF
cdr3_nt: TGTGCCAGCAGCTTGCGGCTTGTAGGACAGGGGCTGAACACTGAAGCTTTCTTT
d_call: TRBD1
clone_size: NA
j_call: TRBJ1-1
v_call: TRBV5-5

cdr3_aa: CASTAEIRRGGETQYF
cdr3_nt: TGTGCCAGCACGGCTGAGATAAGACGGGGTGGCGAGACCCAGTACTTC
d_call: NA
clone_size: NA
j_call: TRBJ2-5
v_call: TRBV7-2

cdr3_aa: CASSLTGAGTDTQYF
cdr3_nt: TGTGCCAGCAGCTTAACTGGGGCAGGGACAGATACGCAGTATTTT
d_call: NA
clone_size: NA
j_call: TRBJ2-3
v_call: TRBV7-3

cdr3_aa: CSVVVQGAGGYTF
cdr3_nt: TGCAGCGTTGTCGTACAGGGGGCGGGTGGCTACACCTTC
d_call: TRBD1
clone_size: NA
j_call: TRBJ1-2
v_call: TRBV29-1

cdr3_aa: CASSFELAGYNEQFF
cdr3_nt: TGTGCCAGCAGCTTTGAACTAGCGGGTTACAATGAGCAGTTCTTC
d_call: TRBD2
clone_size: NA
j_call: TRBJ2-1
v_call: TRBV7-3

cdr3_aa: CASSMGGGGIQYF
cdr3_nt: TGTGCCAGTAGTATGGGAGGAGGAGGCATTCAGTACTTC
d_call: NA
clone_size: NA
j_call: TRBJ2-4
v_call: TRBV19

cdr3_aa: CASSPPRQSSSYNEQFF
cdr3_nt: TGTGCCAGCAGCCCCCCTCGACAGTCAAGCTCCTACAATGAGCAGTTCTTC
d_call: NA
clone_size: NA
j_call: TRBJ2-1
v_call: TRBV7-9

cdr3_aa: CASSRPSGGNQPQHF
cdr3_nt: TGTGCCAGCAGTCGACCTAGTGGTGGCAATCAGCCCCAGCATTTT
d_call: NA
clone_size: few
j_call: TRBJ1-5
v_call: TRBV28

cdr3_aa: CASSLGSGTGYNEQFF
cdr3_nt: TGTGCCAGCAGCCTGGGATCCGGGACAGGGTACAATGAGCAGTTCTTC
d_call: TRBD1
clone_size: NA
j_call: TRBJ2-1
v_call: TRBV5-8

cdr3_aa: CASSEAGAGVAYEQYF
cdr3_nt: TGTGCCAGCAGTGAAGCGGGAGCGGGGGTAGCCTACGAGCAGTACTTC
d_call: TRBD2
clone_size: NA
j_call: TRBJ2-7
v_call: TRBV6-1

cdr3_aa: CASSPTRARATNEKLFF
cdr3_nt: TGTGCCAGCTCACCGACCCGGGCGAGGGCAACTAATGAAAAACTGTTTTTT
d_call: NA
clone_size: NA
j_call: TRBJ1-4
v_call: TRBV18

cdr3_aa: CASSPNRGGNTEAFF
cdr3_nt: TGTGCCAGCTCACCGAACAGGGGAGGGAACACTGAAGCTTTCTTT
d_call: TRBD1
clone_size: NA
j_call: TRBJ1-1
v_call: TRBV18

cdr3_aa: CASSSLTRGQGVGNIQYF
cdr3_nt: TGTGCCAGCAGTTCACTTACCAGAGGACAGGGAGTAGGAAACATTCAGTACTTC
d_call: TRBD1
clone_size: NA
j_call: TRBJ2-4
v_call: TRBV28

cdr3_aa: CASSLVKETQYF
cdr3_nt: TGTGCCAGCAGCTTAGTTAAAGAGACCCAGTACTTC
d_call: NA
clone_size: NA
j_call: TRBJ2-5
v_call: TRBV11-2

cdr3_aa: CASSLTLAGGPHEQYF
cdr3_nt: TGTGCCAGCAGCTTAACTCTAGCGGGAGGGCCCCACGAGCAGTACTTC
d_call: TRBD2
clone_size: NA
j_call: TRBJ2-7
v_call: TRBV27

cdr3_aa: CASSAHRGNYEQYF
cdr3_nt: TGTGCCAGCAGCGCCCACAGGGGAAACTACGAGCAGTACTTC
d_call: TRBD1
clone_size: NA
j_call: TRBJ2-7
v_call: TRBV7-2

cdr3_aa: CASSEQGARETQYF
cdr3_nt: TGTGCCAGCTCCGAACAGGGGGCGCGAGAGACCCAGTACTTC
d_call: TRBD1
clone_size: NA
j_call: TRBJ2-5
v_call: TRBV18

cdr3_aa: CAGSPGFRGYTF
cdr3_nt: TGTGCCGGCAGTCCAGGGTTTAGGGGCTACACCTTC
d_call: NA
clone_size: NA
j_call: TRBJ1-2
v_call: TRBV28

cdr3_aa: CASSWGQYQETQYF
cdr3_nt: TGTGCCAGCAGTTGGGGACAGTACCAAGAGACCCAGTACTTC
d_call: TRBD1
clone_size: NA
j_call: TRBJ2-5
v_call: TRBV6-5

cdr3_aa: CASSPRWVGRVNEQYF
cdr3_nt: TGTGCCAGCAGCCCGAGGTGGGTGGGCAGGGTGAACGAGCAGTACTTC
d_call: NA
clone_size: NA
j_call: TRBJ2-7
v_call: TRBV28

cdr3_aa: CASSIDRETDTQYF
cdr3_nt: TGTGCCAGTAGTATAGACAGGGAAACAGATACGCAGTATTTT
d_call: NA
clone_size: once
j_call: TRBJ2-3
v_call: TRBV19

cdr3_aa: CASSRSIEQFF
cdr3_nt: TGTGCCAGCAGCAGGAGTATTGAGCAGTTCTTC
d_call: NA
clone_size: NA
j_call: TRBJ2-1
v_call: TRBV11-3

cdr3_aa: CASSLFPGYATNEKLFF
cdr3_nt: TGCGCCAGCAGCTTGTTCCCAGGATATGCAACTAATGAAAAACTGTTTTTT
d_call: NA
clone_size: NA
j_call: TRBJ1-4
v_call: TRBV5-1

cdr3_aa: CASSFGGQRIHEQYF
cdr3_nt: TGTGCCAGCAGCTTCGGGGGACAGCGAATCCACGAGCAGTACTTC
d_call: NA
clone_size: NA
j_call: TRBJ2-7
v_call: TRBV7-2

cdr3_aa: CASSLAGVGNEQFF
cdr3_nt: TGTGCCAGCAGCTTAGCGGGAGTGGGCAATGAGCAGTTCTTC
d_call: NA
clone_size: NA
j_call: TRBJ2-1
v_call: TRBV7-2

cdr3_aa: CASRGGADYGYTF
cdr3_nt: TGTGCCAGCAGAGGGGGAGCCGACTATGGCTACACCTTC
d_call: NA
clone_size: NA
j_call: TRBJ1-2
v_call: TRBV9

cdr3_aa: CASSQPGQTSGANVLTF
cdr3_nt: TGTGCCAGCAGCCAACCGGGACAGACCTCTGGGGCCAACGTCCTGACTTTC
d_call: TRBD1
clone_size: once
j_call: TRBJ2-6
v_call: TRBV4-2

cdr3_aa: CASSSRLAGGSTDTQYF
cdr3_nt: TGTGCCAGCAGCTCCAGACTAGCGGGGGGGAGCACAGATACGCAGTATTTT
d_call: TRBD2
clone_size: NA
j_call: TRBJ2-3
v_call: TRBV7-9

cdr3_aa: CASSLRGTEAFF
cdr3_nt: TGTGCCAGCAGCTTACGGGGGACTGAAGCTTTCTTT
d_call: NA
clone_size: NA
j_call: TRBJ1-1
v_call: TRBV5-6

cdr3_aa: CAWSVGGRAVYEQFF
cdr3_nt: TGTGCCTGGAGTGTTGGAGGGAGGGCCGTGTATGAGCAGTTCTTC
d_call: TRBD2
clone_size: NA
j_call: TRBJ2-1
v_call: TRBV30

cdr3_aa: CASSEAQERWTEAFF
cdr3_nt: TGTGCCAGCAGTGAAGCACAGGAACGATGGACTGAAGCTTTCTTT
d_call: NA
clone_size: NA
j_call: TRBJ1-1
v_call: TRBV2

cdr3_aa: CASSLRGDTDTQYF
cdr3_nt: TGTGCCAGCAGCTTACGCGGGGACACAGATACGCAGTATTTT
d_call: NA
clone_size: few
j_call: TRBJ2-3
v_call: TRBV7-9

cdr3_aa: CASSDFFTEKLFF
cdr3_nt: TGTGCCAGCAGTGATTTTTTCACAGAAAAACTGTTTTTT
d_call: NA
clone_size: NA
j_call: TRBJ1-4
v_call: TRBV2

cdr3_aa: CASSEGSGDTEAFF
cdr3_nt: TGTGCCAGCAGTGAAGGGAGCGGGGACACTGAAGCTTTCTTT
d_call: NA
clone_size: NA
j_call: TRBJ1-1
v_call: TRBV6-1

cdr3_aa: CASSLAGVYEQYF
cdr3_nt: TGTGCCAGCAGCTTGGCAGGGGTTTACGAGCAGTACTTC
d_call: NA
clone_size: NA
j_call: TRBJ2-7
v_call: TRBV5-4

cdr3_aa: CASSVAPGF
cdr3_nt: TGTGCCAGCAGCGTAGCCCCAGGCTTC
d_call: NA
clone_size: NA
j_call: TRBJ2-4
v_call: TRBV9

cdr3_aa: CSARTGETQYF
cdr3_nt: TGCAGTGCTAGAACGGGGGAGACGCAGTATTTT
d_call: NA
clone_size: NA
j_call: TRBJ2-3
v_call: TRBV20-1

cdr3_aa: CASSLRRGNQPQHF
cdr3_nt: TGTGCCAGTTCTTTACGCCGCGGCAATCAGCCCCAGCATTTT
d_call: NA
clone_size: few
j_call: TRBJ1-5
v_call: TRBV19

cdr3_aa: CASSDPGQIYEQYF
cdr3_nt: TGTGCCAGTAGTGATCCGGGACAAATATACGAGCAGTACTTC
d_call: NA
clone_size: NA
j_call: TRBJ2-7
v_call: TRBV19

cdr3_aa: CASSQEGGAGNTIYF
cdr3_nt: TGCGCCAGCAGCCAAGAGGGGGGAGCGGGAAACACCATATATTTT
d_call: NA
clone_size: few
j_call: TRBJ1-3
v_call: TRBV4-1